What follows are 29 T cell receptor beta chains derived from one specimen sequenced in a study of control samples from healthy donors and cancer patients. Sequencing used immunoSEQ multiplex PCR; TCRdb keeps in-frame clones, though not all of them. The table has around 180,000 clones, roughly 88% seen once; the top ten hold 4.5% to 6%. Source material: blood. The receptor set was obtained from a woman aged 25 to 39 in good health.

V and J are TRBV15 and TRBJ1-5; D might be TRBD1 (5 bases). Trimming pared 3 bases from V and 1 base from J, leaving 13 bases between. The CDR3 has 16 amino acids. The germline V gene has CDR1 LNHNV and CDR2 YYDKDF (reference sequence). CDR3 bases: TGTGCCACCAGCAGTGCCGGGGCGGTCAGCAATCAGCCCCAGCATTTT. This sequence encodes CATSSAGAVSNQPQHF.

This clone was counted only a few times. This chain uses TRBV6-4 with TRBJ1-1, with D perhaps matching TRBD1 (6 bases). The germline CDR1 and CDR2 sequences are MRHNA and SNTAGT. The V end was cut by 6 bases, the J end by 0 bases, with 14 bases between. The length of the CDR3 is 15 residues. The CDR3 sequence: CASSVLGGMNTEAFF. The DNA of the CDR3 is TGTGCCAGCAGCGTGTTAGGGGGAATGAACACTGAAGCTTTCTTT.

The chain couples TRBV4-1 to TRBJ1-3; D unclear. This CDR3 has 14 residues. Germline loops: CDR1 MGHRA, CDR2 YSYEKL. V was cut by 0 bases and J by 7 bases, with 10 bases left in between. CDR3 sequence: CASSQDPGWNTIYF. The CDR3 DNA is TGCGCCAGCAGCCAAGACCCGGGCTGGAACACCATATATTTT.

For this clone: One end of the junction varies from germline; a read error may be responsible. J is TRBJ2-1 and V is TRBV7-7, with 9 bases matching TRBD1. The CDR3 spans 15 residues. Per the germline V gene, CDR1 is SSHAT and CDR2 is FNYEAQ (reference sequence). The CDR3 reads CASSQGQGPYNEQFF. In nucleotides, the CDR3 is TGTGCTAGCAGCCAAGGACAGGGGCCCTACAATGAGCAGTTCTTC.

This chain connects TRBV15 to TRBJ2-7; TRBD1 aligns across 10 bases. Per germline, CDR1 LNHNV and CDR2 YYDKDF (reference sequence). CDR3 length: 15 residues. After removal of 1 base from V and 2 bases from J, the junction contained 2 bases not matched to a gene. CDR3 region: CATSRAGTGAYEQYF. CDR3 sequence (DNA): TGTGCCACCAGCAGAGCCGGGACAGGGGCCTACGAGCAGTACTTC.

V gene TRBV4-1 combines with J gene TRBJ2-4, with 13 positions matching TRBD2. CDR1 is MGHRA and CDR2 is YSYEKL in the germline V gene. V dropped 4 bases and J dropped 6; count of bases not matched to a gene: 15. The CDR3 contains 19 residues. CDR3 DNA: TGCGCCAGCAGCCGAGCCGGGACTAGCGGGGCAAATGCCCTAAACATTCAGTACTTC. This encodes CASSRAGTSGANALNIQYF.

CDR3 amino acids: CASSEAGLVYNEQFF. The CDR3 coding sequence is TGTGCCAGCAGTGAAGCCGGGCTAGTCTACAATGAGCAGTTCTTC. V and J are TRBV2 and TRBJ2-1; D not resolved. The V end lost 0 bases, the J end lost 3 bases, and 9 bases lay between the germline ends. This CDR3 has 15 residues. Germline-derived CDR1 and CDR2 are SNHLY and FYNNEI.

Comment on this clone: At the DNA level, this CDR3 is encoded by other sequences in the same sample as well. This chain links TRBV27 with TRBJ1-1, with D tentatively TRBD1 (6 bases). This CDR3 is built from 14 residues. Trimming pared 3 bases from V and 1 base from J, leaving 9 bases between. Germline CDR1 MNHEY, CDR2 SMNVEV (reference sequence). The DNA for the CDR3 is TGTGCCAGCAGTTTCTTACAGGGGAACACTGAAGCTTTCTTT. Amino acids: CASSFLQGNTEAFF.

V and J are TRBV10-3 and TRBJ2-1; TRBD2 agrees at 9 bases. The CDR3 is made up of 16 amino acids. Germline CDR1 reads ENHRY; CDR2 reads SYGVKD. After removal of 4 bases from V and 7 bases from J, the junction contained 11 bases not matched to a gene. The CDR3, as DNA: TGTGCCATCAGTGGGGCGGGAGGGCTCAAGAGAAATGAGCAGTTCTTC. It is translated as CAISGAGGLKRNEQFF.

The CDR3 region has the DNA TGTGCCAGCAGCCCTAGAGGGGATTATGAGCAGTTCTTC. Translating it yields CASSPRGDYEQFF. The chain joins TRBV28 to TRBJ2-1; the D call may be TRBD1 or TRBD2 (5 bases each). This CDR3 is 13 amino acids long. V lost 6 bases to trimming and J lost 8 bases, with 14 bases between them. Germline V gene lookup returns CDR1 MDHEN and CDR2 SYDVKM.

Only one count was recorded for this clone. V is TRBV24-1 and J is TRBJ1-5; D possibly corresponds to TRBD1 (6 bases). The germline gives CDR1 KGHDR, CDR2 SFDVKD. The CDR3 spans 17 residues. Trimming pared 8 bases from V and 2 bases from J, leaving 21 bases between. In DNA form, the CDR3 reads TGTGCCACCACTCCCTGCTATACAGGGTTGGGCAATCAGCCCCAGCATTTT. Protein: CATTPCYTGLGNQPQHF.

The chain is built from TRBV5-1 and TRBJ1-2, with no clear D. Trimming stripped 1 base from V and 1 base from J, with 8 bases between. CDR1 and CDR2 (germline): SGHRS, YFSETQ. The CDR3 length is 14 residues. The CDR3 region is CASSLTTVNYGYTF. The DNA of the CDR3 is TGCGCCAGCAGCTTGACGACGGTTAACTATGGCTACACCTTC.

The chain uses TRBV2 and TRBJ1-5, with D hard to call. The ends were cut back, 9 bases at V and 1 base at J, with 10 bases in the middle. Per the germline V gene, CDR1 is SNHLY and CDR2 is FYNNEI. The CDR3 runs 13 residues. CDR3 protein: CASRTESNQPQHF. The CDR3 DNA follows: TGTGCCAGTCGGACTGAGAGCAATCAGCCCCAGCATTTT. Together with reference TRBV2 and TRBJ1-5, the CDR3 gives the full variable domain: EPEVTQTPSHQVTQMGQEVILRCVPISNHLYFYWYRQILGQKVEFLVSFYNNEISEKSEIFDDQFSVERPDGSNFTLKIRSTKLEDSAMYFCASRTESNQPQHFGDGTRLSIL.

The chain links TRBV30 to TRBJ1-3, with D perhaps matching TRBD1 (5 bases). Trimming took off 1 base at V and 0 bases at J, with 13 bases between the two ends. The V gene's germline CDR1 is GTSNPN and CDR2 SVGIG (reference sequence). The CDR3 has 16 residues. The CDR3 nucleotides are TGTGCCTGGAGTGCCCCGACAGCATACTCTGGAAACACCATATATTTT. It encodes CAWSAPTAYSGNTIYF.

V is TRBV19 and J is TRBJ2-1; D may be TRBD2 (6 bases). CDR1 is LNHDA, CDR2 SQIVND, per germline (reference sequence). The CDR3 extends over 14 amino acids. The V end was cut by 7 bases, the J end by 2 bases, with 12 bases between. The CDR3 DNA follows: TGTGCCAGTATTTCCCCGGGGGCCTACAATGAGCAGTTCTTC. Translation gives CASISPGAYNEQFF.

The V and J genes are TRBV3-1 (or the pseudogene TRBV3-2) and TRBJ2-1; TRBD2 matches 10 bases. The V gene's germline CDR1 is LGHDT and CDR2 YNNKEL (reference sequence). Trimming took 0 bases from V and 5 from J; bases not matched to a gene: 4. The CDR3 is made up of 16 amino acids. The CDR3 reads CASSQEYLAGDNEQFF. CDR3 DNA: TGTGCCAGCAGCCAAGAGTACCTAGCGGGGGACAATGAGCAGTTCTTC.

This sequence joins TRBV10-3 and TRBJ2-5; D remains ambiguous. Germline loops: CDR1 ENHRY, CDR2 SYGVKD. The CDR3 loop spans 13 amino acids. V lost 5 bases, J lost 2 bases, and 9 bases lay in between. In DNA form, the CDR3 reads TGTGCCATCAGTAACGGATTTCAAGAGACCCAGTACTTC. Protein sequence: CAISNGFQETQYF.

This clone was seen once. The gene calls are TRBV30 and TRBJ1-2, with TRBD1 as a possible D gene (5 bases). There are 13 residues in the CDR3. The V end was cut by 6 bases, the J end by 5 bases, with 16 bases between. CDR1 GTSNPN and CDR2 SVGIG come from the germline V gene (reference sequence). The DNA for the CDR3 is TGTGCCTGTCGATTGGACACACGGTATGGCTACACCTTC. Its protein is CACRLDTRYGYTF.

The gene calls are TRBV27 and TRBJ2-7, with TRBD2 as a possible D gene (6 bases). Trimming cost V 6 bases and J 3 bases, with 12 bases left between them. The CDR3 contains 13 residues. Germline CDR1 reads MNHEY; CDR2 reads SMNVEV (reference sequence). Here the CDR3 DNA reads TGTGCCAGCAGGCGGGAACAAGACTACGAGCAGTACTTC. Amino acids: CASRREQDYEQYF.

The chain has TRBV18 and TRBJ1-1, with no clear D. The V gene's germline CDR1 is KGHSH and CDR2 LQKENI. V dropped 4 bases and J dropped 3 bases, with 3 bases sitting between them. CDR3 length: 11 amino acids. CDR3 DNA: TGTGCCAGCTCACGCCACACTGAAGCTTTCTTT. It is translated as CASSRHTEAFF.

This chain links TRBV6-1 with TRBJ1-6, with D unclear. Trimming shortened V by 2 bases and J by 7 bases, and 9 bases separated the two germline ends. Germline values: CDR1 MNHNS, CDR2 SASEGT. The CDR3 is 14 amino acids. CDR3 sequence: CASSERVRNSPLHF. CDR3 nucleotides: TGTGCCAGCAGTGAACGCGTGAGAAATTCACCCCTCCACTTT.

The chain links TRBV28 to TRBJ2-5, with 10 bases fitting TRBD2. The J segment lost 6 bases and the V segment lost 6 bases, leaving 7 bases of the junction unmatched. CDR3 length: 14 amino acids. Germline CDR1 MDHEN, CDR2 SYDVKM. The CDR3: CASSASGSIKTQYF. The CDR3 nucleotides are TGTGCCAGCAGCGCTAGCGGGAGTATAAAGACCCAGTACTTC.

The chain couples TRBV6-5 to TRBJ1-1, with TRBD1 matching 10 bases. This CDR3 has 13 amino acids. The germline V gene has CDR1 MNHEY and CDR2 SVGAGI. Trimming cost V 6 bases and J 4 bases; bases outside gene matches: 2. As DNA, the CDR3 is TGTGCCAGCAGAAGGACAGGGGGCACTGAAGCTTTCTTT. Amino acids: CASRRTGGTEAFF.

V is TRBV14 and J is TRBJ2-7, with 9 bases aligning to TRBD2. The germline gives CDR1 SGHDN, CDR2 FVKESK. This CDR3 spans 13 amino acids. V was pared by 4 bases and J by 12 bases, with 10 bases of the junction left unmatched. The CDR3: CASSPLRSGSWYF. The CDR3 nucleotides read TGTGCCAGCAGCCCCCTCCGTAGCGGGAGTTGGTACTTC.

The V and J genes are TRBV19 and TRBJ2-3; TRBD2 aligns across 9 bases. Trimming cost V 5 bases and J 4 bases; bases outside gene matches: 16. In germline, CDR1 is LNHDA, CDR2 SQIVND (reference sequence). The CDR3 sequence is 18 residues long. The CDR3 loop is CASSWRGGGAVSADTQYF. CDR3 DNA: TGTGCCAGTAGTTGGAGGGGCGGGGGGGCCGTTTCGGCAGATACGCAGTATTTT.

V usage is TRBV13 and J usage is TRBJ1-2; 7 bases line up with TRBD1. Germline V gene data show CDR1 as PRHDT and CDR2 as FYEKMQ (reference sequence). V lost 2 bases and J lost 3; bases outside the gene matches: 9. The CDR3 length is 16 residues. The CDR3 is CASSLKRGRLDYGYTF. DNA of the CDR3: TGTGCCAGCAGCTTAAAAAGGGGGCGCTTGGACTATGGCTACACCTTC.

The chain couples TRBV2 to TRBJ1-5; TRBD1 aligns across 7 bases. The CDR3 consists of 13 residues. Per germline, CDR1 SNHLY and CDR2 FYNNEI. Unmatched junction bases numbered 3, after V lost 6 bases and J lost 4 bases. The CDR3 region is CASSQTGNQPQHF. The CDR3 nucleotides are TGTGCCAGCAGCCAGACAGGGAATCAGCCCCAGCATTTT. The full variable domain, completed using reference TRBV2 and TRBJ1-5, is EPEVTQTPSHQVTQMGQEVILRCVPISNHLYFYWYRQILGQKVEFLVSFYNNEISEKSEIFDDQFSVERPDGSNFTLKIRSTKLEDSAMYFCASSQTGNQPQHFGDGTRLSIL.

On this clone: Other DNA sequences in this sample translate to the same CDR3. This chain uses TRBV5-1 with TRBJ1-5, with 8 bases aligning to TRBD1. Losses at the gene ends were 5 bases for V and 7 bases for J; bases not matched to a gene: 8. Germline CDR1 SGHRS, CDR2 YFSETQ. This CDR3 is 14 amino acids long. The CDR3 coding sequence is TGCGCCAGCAGTTCTGGACAGGGCGGCCAGCCCCAGCATTTT. It codes for CASSSGQGGQPQHF.

V is TRBV5-5 and J is TRBJ2-3; TRBD1 agrees at 8 bases. The CDR3 runs 15 residues. From germline, CDR1 is SGHKS and CDR2 YYEKEE (reference sequence). The V and J ends lost 4 bases and 6 bases, in that order; junction bases with no gene match: 10. The CDR3 sequence is CASSLDRGSIDTQYF. CDR3 DNA: TGTGCCAGCAGCCTAGACAGGGGCTCGATCGATACGCAGTATTTT. Complete variable domain (other parts from reference TRBV5-5 and TRBJ2-3): DAGVTQSPTHLIKTRGQQVTLRCSPISGHKSVSWYQQVLGQGPQFIFQYYEKEERGRGNFPDRFSARQFPNYSSELNVNALLLGDSALYLCASSLDRGSIDTQYFGPGTRLTVL.